This T cell receptor beta chain comes out of a study of shared clonotypes between healthy human individuals. Across the study: Aged between 18 and 49, the donors were two women and three men. Study-wide results and caveats: Generally, naive subsets came out with larger estimated richness than memory subsets. Naive CD4 clonotype sharing across a few donors was about 5%.

For this clone: Its antigen remains unknown.

This CDR3 has 13 amino acids. Germline-derived CDR1 and CDR2 are SEHNR and FQNEAQ (reference sequence). The V and J ends lost 6 bases and 2 bases respectively, with 11 bases between them. Replicate sorted-subset PCRs were loaded with around 220 ng DNA, tens of thousands of T cell genomes. The method was immunoSEQ multiplex PCR; TCRdb's version includes in-frame clones alone and lacks a portion of them. The table has some 2.1 million clones, over 85% seen once. Naivety among CD8 cells was defined by CD45RO negativity and positive CCR7 selection, thereby excluding terminally differentiated effector memory CD45RA+ cells.

The rearrangement joins TRBV7-9 to TRBJ2-7, with D maybe TRBD2 (5 bases). Sequenced sample: naive CD8+ T cells sorted from blood. This clonotype was sampled from a man younger than 35 in good health. The CDR3 DNA reads TGTGCCAGCAGTCCCCCGGGAACCTACGAGCAGTACTTC. Its protein is CASSPPGTYEQYF.